This TCR beta chain was recorded in a study of blood T cells in healthy people across ages. Points from the study as a whole: Expanded clonotype shifts may have been confounded, as the donors had an unknown CMV status. Roughly linear age-related decline in beta diversity appeared, significant by age roughly 40.

Through a sample-barcoded 5' primer and a J-beta primer mix, a second PCR was run for roughly 6 to 12 cycles. Every cDNA was tagged by a template-switch adaptor with 12 random nucleotides. TCRdb independently ran MiXCR on the 5' RACE reads; one entry per CDR3 protein. In the table there are fewer than 1,200,000 distinct CDR3 sequences, about 23% of which are singletons. As to this clonotype: Its antigen is as yet unknown.

The V segment lost 1 base and the J segment 6 bases; nucleotides outside the gene matches: 10. Looked up from germline, CDR1 is DFQATT and CDR2 is SNEGSKA (reference sequence). The CDR3 is 15 amino acids. These sequences were also reported in another study, on T cells of mothers and their children.

Sequenced material: blood. The J gene is TRBJ1-1, the V gene TRBV20-1; 8 bases map to TRBD1. The TCR sequence derives from a girl aged 2 to 10 in good health. The CDR3 DNA sequence: TGCAGTGCTAGAGTTGACCGGACAGGGAGTCCTGAAGCTTTCTTT. Amino acids: CSARVDRTGSPEAFF.